This TCR beta chain derives from a study of T cell responses to AZD1222 COVID-19 vaccine. Study background: Timing groups of about 4 and about 12 weeks for second doses were pooled. Findings and limits, study-wide: After the peak T cell response, and only then, were repertoires sampled. Spike-specific TCR breadth and depth went up after people got two AZD1222 doses. The donors showed a predominance of white British ancestry and of females, with possible underestimation of clonal diversity.

Profiling relied on immunoSEQ multiplex PCR, and the TCRdb table lists in-frame clones only, not all of them. The top ten hold 0.7% to 0.9% of the sample, which has roughly 160,000 clones, approximately 93% seen once. Comments on this clone: The antigen is unknown.

V lost 3 bases to trimming and J lost 7 bases, with 13 bases between them. The CDR3 runs 14 residues. The germline V gene encodes CDR1 LNHDA and CDR2 SQIVND (reference sequence). The material sequenced was peripheral blood, taken on day 0 of AZD1222 vaccination. The V gene is TRBV19, the J gene TRBJ1-5, with a possible D match to TRBD1 (5 bases). The TCR comes from an adult in good health. The CDR3, as DNA: TGTGCCAGTAGTATGTCAGGGCAGCAGCAGCCCCAGCATTTT. Translated, it gives CASSMSGQQQPQHF.